The entry that follows covers one T cell receptor beta chain sequence. Germline V CDR1 and CDR2: LGHDT, YNNKEL (reference sequence). Trimming removed 3 bases from V and 7 bases from J, with 12 bases in between. The CDR3 length is 13 residues. The entry originates in a study of blood T cell repertoires in COVID-19. Study summary: Some COVID-19 samples were acute and others convalescent; all came from the United States, Italy and Spain. The analysed material was cDNA or gDNA that came from T cells, B-cell-depleted T cells, or PBMCs.

In the original workflow: Reference gene primer amplification in the assay estimated nucleated cell counts. Produced via immunoSEQ multiplex PCR; TCRdb's table is partial and in-frame only. Clone size and V and J calls were adopted from that table, with D and trimming inferred from the DNA. The data hold around 250,000 clones, with 83% observed a single time. Sequencing was performed on peripheral blood. The source of this sequence is an elderly man with acute or convalescent COVID-19. J is TRBJ1-2 and V is TRBV3-1 (or the pseudogene TRBV3-2); TRBD1 is a possible D gene (5 bases). The CDR3 DNA is TGTGCCAGCAGCCAGAGGCAGGGTGGTGGCTACACCTTC. This encodes CASSQRQGGGYTF.